These 27 T cell receptor beta chains were all obtained from the same sample, sequenced in a study of OX40 agonist ivuxolimab in advanced cancers. Library generation was performed with the immunoSEQ multiplex PCR assay. TCRdb's version of the immuneACCESS table is confined to in-frame rearrangements and falls short of the full clone set. An unresolved V gene accounts for under half of the shortfall where checked; the remainder is of unknown origin. The sample yields tens of thousands of clones; more than 80% were counted once. The ten largest clones capture about 6% of the sample. The source was CD4+ or CD8+ T cells sorted from blood, collected in a trial of the OX40 agonist ivuxolimab. Source of these receptors: an adult with an advanced solid tumor such as melanoma, head and neck, liver or kidney cancer.

This clone was found once. Other DNA sequences in the same sample also yield this CDR3. The chain uses TRBV27 and TRBJ2-1; D gene uncertain. This CDR3 has 11 residues. V was trimmed by 2 bases and J by 7 bases, leaving 3 bases between them. The germline CDR1 and CDR2 sequences are MNHEY and SMNVEV (reference sequence). Here the CDR3 reads CASSLGNEQFF. The CDR3 nucleotides are TGTGCCAGCAGTTTAGGGAATGAGCAGTTCTTC.

The chain employs TRBV19 and TRBJ2-1; 8 positions agree with TRBD1. The CDR3 loop spans 15 amino acids. With V trimmed by 8 bases and J by 7 bases, 13 bases remained unmatched. Germline CDR1 and CDR2: LNHDA and SQIVND (reference sequence). The CDR3 nucleotides are TGTGCCAGTGAGGCAGGGGGCGCTTCCGGGAATGAGCAGTTCTTC. Translation: CASEAGGASGNEQFF. Full variable domain (rest looked up from reference TRBV19 and TRBJ2-1): DGGITQSPKYLFRKEGQNVTLSCEQNLNHDAMYWYRQDPGQGLRLIYYSQIVNDFQKGDIAEGYSVSREKKESFPLTVTSAQKNPTAFYLCASEAGGASGNEQFFGPGTRLTVL.

The chain couples TRBV29-1 to TRBJ2-7, with D tentatively TRBD1 (5 bases). CDR1 is SQVTM and CDR2 is ANQGSEA in the germline V gene. This CDR3 region has 11 residues. Trimming left V 2 bases short and J 6 bases short, with 8 bases between. CDR3 DNA sequence: TGCAGCGTTGAAAAGCAGGGCGAGCAGTACTTC. This encodes CSVEKQGEQYF.

The chain links TRBV4-2 to TRBJ1-4; D may be TRBD1 (5 bases). Germline V CDR1 and CDR2: LGHNA, YNFKEQ. The V gene lost 4 bases and the J gene lost 8 bases, with 17 bases spanning the gap. This CDR3 spans 15 amino acids. CDR3 protein: CASSPRRQGEEKLFF. CDR3 sequence (DNA): TGTGCCAGCAGCCCCCGGAGGCAGGGAGAGGAAAAACTGTTTTTT.

The chain joins TRBV28 to TRBJ1-2; D is unresolved. Germline V gives CDR1 MDHEN, CDR2 SYDVKM. V dropped 4 bases and J dropped 4 bases, with 16 bases sitting between them. CDR3 length equals 15 residues. The CDR3 region is CASSYEAVRAYGYTF. CDR3 DNA sequence: TGTGCCAGCAGTTATGAGGCCGTGAGGGCCTATGGCTACACCTTC.

V usage is TRBV19 and J usage is TRBJ2-2; 10 bases agree with TRBD1. The CDR3 consists of 15 residues. The V and J ends lost 6 bases and 3 bases, in that order; junction bases with no gene match: 4. Germline V CDR1 and CDR2: LNHDA, SQIVND (reference sequence). CDR3 DNA: TGTGCCAGTAGGGCCGGGACAGGGGACACCGGGGAGCTGTTTTTT. This gives the protein CASRAGTGDTGELFF.

This chain links TRBV10-3 with TRBJ1-1; D is possibly TRBD1 (5 bases). Germline CDR1 and CDR2: ENHRY and SYGVKD. The CDR3 extends over 14 amino acids. V gave up 8 bases and J gave up 3 bases, with 16 bases separating them. The CDR3 nucleotides read TGTGCCATCGGTCCGGGGGGGGAAGACACTGAAGCTTTCTTT. Protein product: CAIGPGGEDTEAFF.

This clone was counted a few times. The chain couples TRBV5-4 to TRBJ1-4; D unresolved. V lost 2 bases and J lost 12, with 14 bases in between. The CDR3 has 13 amino acids. Germline assignment: CDR1 SGHNT and CDR2 YYREEE (reference sequence). DNA for the CDR3: TGTGCCAGCAGCTTAATAGGGTCTCATCAACTGTTTTTT. Its translation is CASSLIGSHQLFF.

The chain couples TRBV7-3 to TRBJ2-6; D call uncertain. The CDR3 covers 15 residues. The V and J ends lost 5 bases and 0 bases respectively, with 8 bases between them. Germline lookup yields CDR1 SGHTA and CDR2 FQGTGA. The CDR3 DNA sequence: TGTGCCAGCAGCATATTCAACTCTGGGGCCAACGTCCTGACTTTC. It codes for CASSIFNSGANVLTF.

A few counts support this clone. The genes are TRBV4-2 and TRBJ1-5, with D unresolved. The V end was cut by 6 bases, the J end by 4 bases, with 13 bases between. Germline V gives CDR1 LGHNA, CDR2 YNFKEQ. The CDR3 runs 14 residues. The CDR3 nucleotides read TGTGCCAGCAGTCCGACCGAAGAAAATCAGCCCCAGCATTTT. Residues: CASSPTEENQPQHF.

The V gene is TRBV7-9, the J gene TRBJ2-5; TRBD1 matches at 9 bases. From germline, CDR1 is SEHNR and CDR2 FQNEAQ (reference sequence). The CDR3 runs 14 residues. The V gene end was trimmed by 4 bases and the J gene end by 3 bases; junction bases not matched to a gene: 3. The CDR3 spells CASSSRDREETQYF. DNA of the CDR3: TGTGCCAGCAGCTCCCGGGACAGGGAAGAGACCCAGTACTTC.

This clone was found once. This chain uses TRBV7-3 with TRBJ2-7; 7 bases are a match to TRBD2. V dropped 3 bases and J dropped 3; count of bases not matched to a gene: 11. This CDR3 is built from 16 residues. From germline, CDR1 is SGHTA and CDR2 FQGTGA. In nucleotides, the CDR3 is TGTGCCAGCAGCTTCTCATCCGGGACTAACTACTACGAGCAGTACTTC. This sequence encodes CASSFSSGTNYYEQYF.

The chain has TRBV6-6 and TRBJ1-4, with no clear D. The CDR3 sequence is 15 residues long. Germline V gene sequence: CDR1 MNHNY, CDR2 SVGAGI (reference sequence). V was clipped by 7 bases and J by 5 bases, with 17 bases between them. CDR3 in amino acids: CASNSNPSLNEKLFF. The CDR3 DNA is TGTGCCAGCAATAGCAACCCCAGCCTAAATGAAAAACTGTTTTTT.

This sequence joins TRBV9 and TRBJ1-6; D might be TRBD1 (5 bases). CDR1 is SGDLS, CDR2 YYNGEE, per germline. The CDR3 is 14 residues long. With 2 bases removed from V and 5 bases from J, the gap between germline ends came to 8 bases. The DNA of the CDR3 is TGTGCCAGCAGCGTGGAAGGGGATAATTCACCCCTCCACTTT. This gives the protein CASSVEGDNSPLHF.

The V and J genes are TRBV13 and TRBJ2-1; D is uncertain. The CDR3 covers 16 residues. Germline values: CDR1 PRHDT, CDR2 FYEKMQ (reference sequence). V dropped 3 bases and J dropped 5 bases, with 17 bases sitting between them. The CDR3 nucleotides are TGTGCCAGCAGCTTCTTAGAGGACCAGCTTCACAATGAGCAGTTCTTC. Protein product: CASSFLEDQLHNEQFF.

This chain uses TRBV27 with TRBJ1-1; 8 nucleotides align to TRBD1. This CDR3 is built from 15 residues. Germline CDR1 MNHEY, CDR2 SMNVEV (reference sequence). The V gene end was trimmed by 6 bases and the J gene end by 8 bases; junction bases not matched to a gene: 14. The CDR3 reads CASSPGGAYPPEAFF. In DNA, the CDR3 is TGTGCCAGCAGCCCAGGGGGCGCGTACCCCCCCGAAGCTTTCTTT.

This clone came up once. V and J are TRBV6-5 and TRBJ2-1, with D unresolved. The CDR3 is 13 amino acids. The ends were cut back, 4 bases at V and 5 bases at J, with 9 bases in the middle. Germline V gene data show CDR1 as MNHEY and CDR2 as SVGAGI. For the CDR3, the DNA is TGTGCCAGCAGTTTACAATTGAACAATGAGCAGTTCTTC. Translation gives CASSLQLNNEQFF.

The rearrangement links TRBV7-3 to TRBJ2-2; TRBD2 aligns across 10 bases. The length of the CDR3 is 19 residues. Germline assignment: CDR1 SGHTA and CDR2 FQGTGA. V was clipped by 2 bases and J by 2 bases; unmatched bases: 11. CDR3: CASSLGSGTSEINTGELFF. The CDR3 DNA reads TGTGCCAGCAGCTTAGGCTCCGGGACTAGCGAGATTAACACCGGGGAGCTGTTTTTT.

The CDR3 nucleotides read TGTGCCAGCAGCTTCTCCCTGGAGGAGCAGTTCTTC. This gives the protein CASSFSLEEQFF. The chain is built from TRBV7-9 and TRBJ2-1, with D uncertain. The V end was cut by 3 bases, the J end by 10 bases, with 10 bases between. Germline V lookup: CDR1 SEHNR, CDR2 FQNEAQ (reference sequence). The CDR3 sequence is 12 residues long.

The chain joins TRBV27 to TRBJ1-1; tentatively, D is TRBD1 (5 bases). Germline CDR1 is MNHEY and CDR2 is SMNVEV (reference sequence). Trimming took off 5 bases at V and 0 bases at J, with 13 bases between the two ends. The CDR3 runs to 15 residues. The CDR3 nucleotides are TGTGCCAGCAGTATCCGAGGGGTGATGAACACTGAAGCTTTCTTT. Translating it yields CASSIRGVMNTEAFF.

The gene calls are TRBV9 and TRBJ2-3; 10 bases fit TRBD2. CDR3 size: 17 residues. V trimming: 3 bases; J trimming: 1 base; junction bases outside the gene matches: 8. The germline gives CDR1 SGDLS, CDR2 YYNGEE. CDR3 DNA sequence: TGTGCCAGCAGCGAGATAGCGGGGGGACGTGGCACAGATACGCAGTATTTT. Its protein product is CASSEIAGGRGTDTQYF. The full variable domain, with the rest looked up from reference TRBV9 and TRBJ2-3, is DSGVTQTPKHLITATGQRVTLRCSPRSGDLSVYWYQQSLDQGLQFLIQYYNGEERAKGNILERFSAQQFPDLHSELNLSSLELGDSALYFCASSEIAGGRGTDTQYFGPGTRLTVL.

The chain has TRBV5-5 and TRBJ2-1; a possible D gene is TRBD2 (6 bases). Per the germline V gene, CDR1 is SGHKS and CDR2 is YYEKEE (reference sequence). The CDR3 is 17 amino acids. Trimming shortened V by 2 bases and J by 0 bases, and 15 bases separated the two germline ends. CDR3 in DNA: TGTGCCAGCAGCTTAACCCGGGACGGGAGCTCCTACAATGAGCAGTTCTTC. It encodes CASSLTRDGSSYNEQFF.

This clone has just one count. The chain couples TRBV19 to TRBJ2-5; 7 bases are a match to TRBD2. The CDR3 consists of 15 residues. With 5 bases clipped from V and 4 bases from J, the junction kept 10 bases outside the gene matches. In germline, CDR1 is LNHDA, CDR2 SQIVND (reference sequence). CDR3 sequence reads: CASSQFGGGGETQYF. Here the CDR3 DNA reads TGTGCCAGTAGTCAATTTGGGGGGGGAGGAGAGACCCAGTACTTC.

The genes are TRBV11-2 and TRBJ2-7, with TRBD1 matching 9 bases. The ends lost 5 bases at V and 2 bases at J; junction bases unmatched: 10. The CDR3 sequence is 16 residues long. CDR1 SGHAT and CDR2 FQNNGV come from the germline V gene. Written as DNA, the CDR3 is TGTGCCAGCAGCCAGGGCGACAGGGGGATAACCTACGAGCAGTACTTC. Its protein product is CASSQGDRGITYEQYF.

The CDR3 coding sequence is TGCAGCGTTGTGCCGGGACAGGGACTCTCTGGAAACACCATATATTTT. Protein sequence: CSVVPGQGLSGNTIYF. The chain recombines TRBV29-1 with TRBJ1-3, with 9 bases that match TRBD1. The CDR3 has 16 amino acids. Trimming cost V 4 bases and J 0 bases; bases outside gene matches: 7. Germline lookup yields CDR1 SQVTM and CDR2 ANQGSEA. Variable domain in full (rest from reference TRBV29-1 and TRBJ1-3): SAVISQKPSRDICQRGTSLTIQCQVDSQVTMMFWYRQQPGQSLTLIATANQGSEATYESGFVIDKFPISRPNLTFSTLTVSNMSPEDSSIYLCSVVPGQGLSGNTIYFGEGSWLTVV.

The J gene is TRBJ1-1, the V gene TRBV7-9; D not certain. CDR3 length: 11 residues. From germline, CDR1 is SEHNR and CDR2 FQNEAQ (reference sequence). Trimming left V 1 base short and J 11 bases short, with 8 bases between. Here the CDR3 reads CASSLGSWAFF. The DNA of the CDR3 is TGTGCCAGCAGCTTAGGGTCCTGGGCTTTCTTT.

Points on this clone: Within the sample, other DNA sequences also encode this same CDR3. The V call is TRBV5-4, the J call TRBJ1-1, with D uncertain. Germline CDR1 and CDR2: SGHNT and YYREEE (reference sequence). The CDR3 is made up of 12 amino acids. Trimming removed 2 bases at V and 1 base at J, with 3 bases between. The CDR3 DNA reads as TGTGCCAGCAGCTTCGGGAACACTGAAGCTTTCTTT. Protein product: CASSFGNTEAFF.